Below, 31 T cell receptor beta chains from the same sample are listed, as sequenced in a study of blood T cell repertoires in COVID-19. Clones were sequenced by immunoSEQ multiplex PCR, and TCRdb holds only the in-frame ones, with some missing. Of some 130,000 clones in the sample, 60% to 80% were seen once. Sequencing input: peripheral blood. These receptors were obtained from a woman in her 70s with acute or convalescent COVID-19.

The chain has TRBV9 and TRBJ2-3; 7 nucleotides line up with TRBD1. The J segment lost 5 bases and the V segment lost 1 base, leaving 4 bases of the junction unmatched. There are 14 residues in the CDR3. Germline V gives CDR1 SGDLS, CDR2 YYNGEE. DNA of the CDR3: TGTGCCAGCAGCGTAACCTGGACAGGAGATACGCAGTATTTT. The encoded protein is CASSVTWTGDTQYF.

The chain combines TRBV11-2 with TRBJ1-2; 10 bases are shared with TRBD1. This CDR3 region has 16 residues. V dropped 5 bases and J dropped 8; count of bases not matched to a gene: 14. The germline V gene encodes CDR1 SGHAT and CDR2 FQNNGV. CDR3 bases: TGTGCCAGCAGCCAAGGGACAGGGGACGCTTTTAGCGGCTACACCTTC. Translation gives CASSQGTGDAFSGYTF.

This clone was observed a few times. The chain employs TRBV14 and TRBJ2-3, with a tentative D call TRBD1 (5 bases). Per the germline V gene, CDR1 is SGHDN and CDR2 is FVKESK. V was pared by 5 bases and J by 4 bases, with 10 bases between. There are 13 residues in the CDR3. This CDR3 reads CASSDVGPDTQYF. The CDR3 nucleotides are TGTGCCAGCAGCGACGTGGGGCCAGATACGCAGTATTTT.

The CDR3 region has the DNA TGTGCCAGTAGTATGGGGAGGACAGGGGGTTTCTACGAGCAGTACTTC. It specifies CASSMGRTGGFYEQYF. The rearrangement joins TRBV19 to TRBJ2-7; 10 bases are a match to TRBD1. The CDR3 contains 16 residues. With V trimmed by 3 bases and J by 3 bases, 8 bases remained unmatched. CDR1 and CDR2 (germline): LNHDA, SQIVND (reference sequence).

This clone has ten or more counts. The chain employs TRBV5-4 and TRBJ2-2; D gene uncertain. This CDR3 is built from 13 residues. V lost 1 base and J 6 bases, leaving 7 bases between the germline ends. The germline CDR1 and CDR2 sequences are SGHNT and YYREEE (reference sequence). CDR3 protein: CASSLSQSGELFF. CDR3 nucleotide sequence: TGTGCCAGCAGCTTGTCCCAGTCCGGGGAGCTGTTTTTT. The full variable domain, its missing parts supplied by reference TRBV5-4 and TRBJ2-2, is ETGVTQSPTHLIKTRGQQVTLRCSSQSGHNTVSWYQQALGQGPQFIFQYYREEENGRGNFPPRFSGLQFPNYSSELNVNALELDDSALYLCASSLSQSGELFFGEGSRLTVL.

The rearrangement links TRBV24-1 to TRBJ2-2, with TRBD1 matching over 8 bases. Looked up from germline, CDR1 is KGHDR and CDR2 is SFDVKD. Trimming at V came to 4 bases and at J to 3 bases, leaving 9 bases not matched to a gene. The CDR3 consists of 17 residues. The CDR3 nucleotides are TGTGCCACCAGTGAAATCGGACAGGGCGGTTACACCGGGGAGCTGTTTTTT. It is translated as CATSEIGQGGYTGELFF.

This clone was detected only a few times. The chain recombines TRBV19 with TRBJ1-2, with unresolved D. This CDR3 has 12 amino acids. V gave up 5 bases and J gave up 2 bases, with 6 bases separating them. Germline loops: CDR1 LNHDA, CDR2 SQIVND (reference sequence). For the CDR3, the DNA is TGTGCCAGTAGTCAGAAAAACTATGGCTACACCTTC. Its protein is CASSQKNYGYTF.

The chain recombines TRBV11-3 with TRBJ2-2; the match to TRBD2 covers 7 bases. J was trimmed by 1 base and V by 6 bases; bases with no gene match: 2. The CDR3 runs 14 residues. CDR1 is SGHNT, CDR2 YENEEA, per germline. CDR3 in amino acids: CASSSGGNTGELFF. Written as DNA, the CDR3 is TGTGCCAGCAGTTCGGGGGGGAACACCGGGGAGCTGTTTTTT.

This sequence joins TRBV21-1 and TRBJ2-7; no check of the table's D call, TRBD2, against the DNA was made. TRBV21-1 is designated a pseudogene. The CDR3 spans 8 residues. The CDR3 bases are TGTGCCAGCTGGGGGGTGTACTTC. As protein: CASWGVYF.

The chain links TRBV3-1 (or the pseudogene TRBV3-2) to TRBJ1-2; D uncertain. The ends were cut back, 2 bases at V and 7 bases at J, with 11 bases in the middle. The CDR3 runs 13 residues. Germline CDR1 and CDR2: LGHDT and YNNKEL (reference sequence). CDR3 nucleotides: TGTGCCAGCAGCCAATGCGAACTATGTGGCTACACCTTC. Translation gives CASSQCELCGYTF.

This clone has more than one count but fewer than ten. V usage is TRBV12-5 and J usage is TRBJ1-2; D is unclear. The V end lost 3 bases, the J end lost 4 bases, and 9 bases lay between the germline ends. Looked up from germline, CDR1 is LGHNT and CDR2 is FRNRAP. The CDR3 is 13 residues long. CDR3 region: CASGLGSLYGYTF. The CDR3 DNA is TGTGCTAGTGGTTTAGGGAGCCTCTATGGCTACACCTTC.

This chain connects TRBV7-6 to TRBJ2-1; 7 nucleotides match TRBD2. V trimming: 4 bases; J trimming: 2 bases; junction bases outside the gene matches: 5. Germline V gene sequence: CDR1 SGHVS, CDR2 FNYEAQ. This CDR3 is built from 15 residues. The CDR3 DNA reads as TGTGCCAGCAGCTCCGGGACTACCGCCTACAATGAGCAGTTCTTC. Amino acids: CASSSGTTAYNEQFF. The full variable domain, completed using reference TRBV7-6 and TRBJ2-1, is GAGVSQSPRYKVTKRGQDVALRCDPISGHVSLYWYRQALGQGPEFLTYFNYEAQQDKSGLPNDRFSAERPEGSISTLTIQRTEQRDSAMYRCASSSGTTAYNEQFFGPGTRLTVL.

This clone was seen at least ten times. The genes are TRBV10-2 and TRBJ2-5; 7 nucleotides match TRBD1. V dropped 4 bases and J dropped 9; count of bases not matched to a gene: 11. The germline gives CDR1 WSHSY, CDR2 SAAADI. The CDR3 covers 14 residues. The DNA of the CDR3 is TGCGCCAGCAGTGGAACAGGGGTCCAACTGGCCCAGTACTTC. As protein: CASSGTGVQLAQYF.

On this clone: Other DNA variants within this sample encode the same CDR3. The V call is TRBV7-2, the J call TRBJ1-3; possibly TRBD1 for D (5 bases). The CDR3 runs 14 residues. V was cut by 5 bases and J by 0 bases, with 8 bases left in between. CDR1 and CDR2 from the germline V gene are SGHTA and FQGNSA. This chain's CDR3 is CASSLDSSGNTIYF. The DNA for the CDR3 is TGTGCCAGCAGCCTAGACAGCTCTGGAAACACCATATATTTT.

The J gene is TRBJ2-5, the V gene TRBV5-1; TRBD1 is a possible D gene (7 bases). The CDR3 has 15 residues. Trimming took off 0 bases at V and 4 bases at J, with 13 bases between the two ends. Germline assignment: CDR1 SGHRS and CDR2 YFSETQ. CDR3 sequence reads: CASSLEDRRGETQYF. The CDR3 nucleotides read TGCGCCAGCAGCTTGGAGGACAGGAGGGGAGAGACCCAGTACTTC.

J is TRBJ1-2 and V is TRBV12-3 or TRBV12-4, with D possibly matching TRBD1 (6 bases). The CDR3 has 13 residues. Trimming left V 3 bases short and J 4 bases short, with 9 bases between. The CDR3 nucleotides read TGTGCCAGCAGTTTTGGCAGGGGCTATGGCTACACCTTC. Amino acids: CASSFGRGYGYTF.

V usage is TRBV6-5 and J usage is TRBJ1-6, with TRBD1 matching 8 bases. CDR1 is MNHEY and CDR2 is SVGAGI in the germline V gene. This CDR3 contains 13 residues. J lost 10 bases, V lost 4 bases, and 3 bases had no gene match. Written as DNA, the CDR3 is TGTGCCAGCAGTTCGGACAGGGTCTCACCCCTCCACTTT. Translation gives CASSSDRVSPLHF.

The chain joins TRBV5-1 to TRBJ2-1; 11 bases map to TRBD2. Germline V gene sequence: CDR1 SGHRS, CDR2 YFSETQ. This CDR3 is 15 amino acids long. Unmatched junction bases numbered 3, after V lost 0 bases and J lost 7 bases. CDR3 in DNA: TGCGCCAGCAGCTTGGAACTAGCGGGAGCGAATGAGCAGTTCTTC. It translates to CASSLELAGANEQFF.

The chain employs TRBV5-1 and TRBJ1-4, with TRBD1 matching over 8 bases. This CDR3 spans 14 amino acids. The V gene's germline CDR1 is SGHRS and CDR2 YFSETQ. The junction had 10 bases not matched to a gene; V was cut back by 7 bases and J by 8 bases. CDR3 amino acids: CASGHGQGQEKLFF. The CDR3 DNA follows: TGCGCCAGCGGACACGGACAGGGTCAGGAAAAACTGTTTTTT. The full variable domain, completed using reference TRBV5-1 and TRBJ1-4, is KAGVTQTPRYLIKTRGQQVTLSCSPISGHRSVSWYQQTPGQGLQFLFEYFSETQRNKGNFPGRFSGRQFSNSRSEMNVSTLELGDSALYLCASGHGQGQEKLFFGSGTQLSVL.

The CDR3 nucleotides read TGCGCCAGCAGCTTCCAGGCGGGGGATTTTTACGAGCAGTACTTC. Translating it yields CASSFQAGDFYEQYF. The chain couples TRBV5-1 to TRBJ2-7; the match to TRBD2 covers 7 bases. This CDR3 spans 15 amino acids. V dropped 2 bases and J dropped 4; count of bases not matched to a gene: 9. CDR1 SGHRS and CDR2 YFSETQ come from the germline V gene. Full variable domain (outside the CDR3, taken from reference TRBV5-1 and TRBJ2-7): KAGVTQTPRYLIKTRGQQVTLSCSPISGHRSVSWYQQTPGQGLQFLFEYFSETQRNKGNFPGRFSGRQFSNSRSEMNVSTLELGDSALYLCASSFQAGDFYEQYFGPGTRLTVT.

This chain links TRBV27 with TRBJ1-6, with no clear D. V was clipped by 3 bases and J by 10 bases, with 13 bases between them. There are 14 residues in the CDR3. Per germline, CDR1 MNHEY and CDR2 SMNVEV (reference sequence). The CDR3 DNA sequence: TGTGCCAGCAGTTTGAGGGCGAGAAACTCACCCCTCCACTTT. Its translation is CASSLRARNSPLHF.

The chain is built from TRBV6-1 and TRBJ1-5; D uncertain. The germline V and J ends were trimmed by 2 bases and 0 bases, with 20 bases remaining between them. The CDR3 is 19 amino acids. Germline V lookup: CDR1 MNHNS, CDR2 SASEGT. In DNA, the CDR3 is TGTGCCAGCAGTGAACGCGGCATCTCCTCTTTTTATAGCAATCAGCCCCAGCATTTT. Protein product: CASSERGISSFYSNQPQHF.

This chain uses TRBV7-2 with TRBJ2-2; TRBD1 is a possible D gene (5 bases). CDR1 and CDR2 from the germline V gene are SGHTA and FQGNSA. This CDR3 spans 13 amino acids. Trimming removed 6 bases from V and 5 bases from J, with 10 bases in between. As DNA, the CDR3 is TGTGCCAGCAGTTACGACAGAACCGGGGAGCTGTTTTTT. Protein sequence: CASSYDRTGELFF.

V usage is TRBV5-5 and J usage is TRBJ2-1, with 8 bases lining up with TRBD1. Germline V gives CDR1 SGHKS, CDR2 YYEKEE (reference sequence). Trimming at V came to 4 bases and at J to 7 bases, leaving 16 bases not matched to a gene. The CDR3 runs to 17 residues. CDR3 sequence: CASSLMFLGTGPNEQFF. In nucleotides, the CDR3 is TGTGCCAGCAGCCTGATGTTTCTCGGGACAGGTCCGAATGAGCAGTTCTTC.

The chain has TRBV10-3 and TRBJ2-1; 13 positions agree with TRBD2. The CDR3 totals 16 residues. The J segment lost 4 bases and the V segment lost 5 bases, leaving 5 bases of the junction unmatched. Germline loops: CDR1 ENHRY, CDR2 SYGVKD. As DNA, the CDR3 is TGTGCCATCAGTCAAAAGACTAGCGGGGGGTACAATGAGCAGTTCTTC. Protein product: CAISQKTSGGYNEQFF.

This clone was observed once. The chain links TRBV5-1 to TRBJ2-7; D ambiguous. CDR3 length: 13 residues. Trimming pared 7 bases from V and 3 bases from J, leaving 14 bases between. Germline CDR1 and CDR2: SGHRS and YFSETQ. The CDR3 spells CASSALGSYEQYF. DNA of the CDR3: TGCGCCAGCTCCGCCCTCGGTAGCTACGAGCAGTACTTC.

The genes are TRBV2 and TRBJ2-5; TRBD2 aligns across 15 bases. Trimming cost V 5 bases and J 5 bases; bases outside gene matches: 6. Germline V lookup: CDR1 SNHLY, CDR2 FYNNEI. This CDR3 is built from 16 residues. The CDR3 DNA reads TGTGCCAGCAGTCCCGGGACTAGCGGGAGGAAGGAGACCCAGTACTTC. It yields the protein CASSPGTSGRKETQYF.

The chain combines TRBV5-1 with TRBJ2-3, with 7 bases fitting TRBD2. The CDR3 has 17 amino acids. V dropped 0 bases and J dropped 0; count of bases not matched to a gene: 7. The germline gives CDR1 SGHRS, CDR2 YFSETQ. CDR3 in amino acids: CASSLGKTSPSTDTQYF. The CDR3 bases are TGCGCCAGCAGCTTGGGAAAGACTAGCCCTAGCACAGATACGCAGTATTTT. Combining the CDR3 with reference TRBV5-1 and TRBJ2-3 gives the whole variable domain KAGVTQTPRYLIKTRGQQVTLSCSPISGHRSVSWYQQTPGQGLQFLFEYFSETQRNKGNFPGRFSGRQFSNSRSEMNVSTLELGDSALYLCASSLGKTSPSTDTQYFGPGTRLTVL.

Only one count was recorded for this clone. V and J are TRBV19 and TRBJ1-5; TRBD1 is a possible D gene (5 bases). This CDR3 contains 14 residues. Trimming shortened V by 4 bases and J by 1 base, and 8 bases separated the two germline ends. Per the germline V gene, CDR1 is LNHDA and CDR2 is SQIVND (reference sequence). The CDR3 DNA sequence: TGTGCCAGTAGTAAGGGGATGAGCAATCAGCCCCAGCATTTT. Its translation: CASSKGMSNQPQHF.

The chain recombines TRBV20-1 with TRBJ2-1, with 7 bases matching TRBD1. V gave up 3 bases and J gave up 1 base; unmatched junction bases: 9. There are 16 residues in the CDR3. Germline lookup yields CDR1 DFQATT and CDR2 SNEGSKA (reference sequence). The CDR3: CSASGTQGSSYNEQFF. In DNA form, the CDR3 reads TGCAGTGCTAGTGGGACACAGGGGTCATCCTACAATGAGCAGTTCTTC.

This clone was counted once. The rearrangement joins TRBV12-3 or TRBV12-4 to TRBJ2-7, with TRBD1 as a possible D gene (6 bases). This CDR3 is 11 amino acids long. The ends were cut back, 1 base at V and 9 bases at J, with 7 bases in the middle. CDR3 sequence: CASSLGGGQYF. In DNA form, the CDR3 reads TGTGCCAGCAGTTTAGGAGGGGGGCAGTACTTC.